These T cell receptor beta chains were read from a single sample in a study of T cell responses to AZD1222 COVID-19 vaccine. Measured with immunoSEQ multiplex PCR; TCRdb has only the in-frame clones, and not every one. The sample lists approximately 140,000 clones, roughly 90% occurring once. Sequences were derived from peripheral blood, sampled 28 days after the second AZD1222 dose. These receptors were taken from an adult who received the AZD1222 COVID-19 vaccine. The CDR3 runs from the conserved cysteine through the conserved F or W.

TRBV19	TRBJ1-1	CASNPGLRADTEAFF
TRBV29-1	TRBJ2-3	CSQRLGGTQYF
TRBV12-3/TRBV12-4	TRBJ2-2	CASSQGTFGELFF
TRBV7-6	TRBJ2-2	CASSLAGSNTGELFF
TRBV2	TRBJ2-7	CASVEGAEQYF
TRBV19	TRBJ2-7	CASKAGEGYEQYF
TRBV2	TRBJ1-5	CASSLTGTGNNQPQHF
TRBV7-6	TRBJ2-1	CASSLAGRSFWDEQFF
TRBV7-9	TRBJ2-5	CASSLRGSGSGETQYF
TRBV5-6	TRBJ1-2	CASSLRQGDGYTF
TRBV2	TRBJ1-5	CASSSTTTGANQPQHF
TRBV19	TRBJ1-5	CASSARTGGGQPQHF
TRBV2	TRBJ1-1	CASPPIWDRSTLNTEAFF
TRBV18	TRBJ1-1	CASSPPTGANTEAFF
TRBV15	TRBJ2-4	CATSRGALGGYGNIQYF
TRBV6-5	TRBJ1-1	CASSALGEGLRAFF
TRBV27	TRBJ1-5	CASSFAGSNQPQHF
TRBV11-2	TRBJ2-3	CASSWAASTDTQYF
TRBV27	TRBJ1-2	CASSPSGRNYGYTF
TRBV2	TRBJ1-1	CASSDLGAEAFF
TRBV20-1	TRBJ2-3	CSASGLVDTQYF
TRBV19	TRBJ1-1	CASSLVGGSTEAFF
TRBV16	TRBJ1-2	CASSPLQWSNYGYTF
TRBV12-5	TRBJ1-6	CASGLAYSPLHF